This T cell receptor beta chain appears in the sequencing data of a study of prognosis after radiotherapy for stage I lung cancer. Study-level points and caveats: Metastatic and non-metastatic patients reportedly diverged in TRBV and TRBJ gene usage.

Germline V gene data show CDR1 as SNHLY and CDR2 as FYNNEI. The length of the CDR3 is 12 residues. V was shortened by 1 base and J by 11 bases, with 11 bases between the two germline ends. With two time points in the design, 5 to 7.5 milliliters of peripheral blood were drawn at each one. TCR beta CDR3 amplification from genomic DNA was performed by two-round multiplex PCR. First-round PCR amplification was performed with primers specific to each TRBV and TRBJ gene. TCRdb reprocessed the multiplex PCR reads via MiXCR and lists one record per CDR3 protein. The sample comprises 13,000 to 15,000 distinct CDR3 sequences, roughly 50% of which are singletons, and over 35% rests with the top ten. About this clonotype: What it binds is not known.

Specimen: PBMCs, collected before or after stereotactic body radiation therapy (not recorded which). The chain uses TRBV2 and TRBJ1-2, with D unresolved. The TCR was taken from a donor aged 50 or older with non-small cell lung cancer. The CDR3 DNA reads TGTGCCAGCAGTGAAGGTGGGAGCGGGTACACCTTC. This encodes CASSEGGSGYTF.